This T cell receptor (beta chain) was documented in a study of T cell responses to AZD1222 COVID-19 vaccine. Clones were sequenced by immunoSEQ multiplex PCR, and TCRdb holds only the in-frame ones, with some missing. The table has 75,000 to 100,000 clones, over 75% seen once. Study-level findings and limits: Clonal diversity may have been underestimated in mostly white British donors.

The table lists this clone with a count of one. Its matching antigen is unknown. CDR1 SGHRS and CDR2 YFSETQ come from the germline V gene. The CDR3 covers 19 residues. The V segment lost 0 bases and the J segment 2 bases; nucleotides outside the gene matches: 7. The J gene is TRBJ2-1, the V gene TRBV5-1; TRBD2 agrees at 14 bases. The receptor's source is an adult in good health. The specimen comprised peripheral blood, sampled on day 0 of AZD1222 vaccination. CDR3 nucleotide sequence: TGCGCCAGCAGCTTGGTTGGGACTAGCGGGGGATTCGCCTACAATGAGCAGTTCTTC. Translated: CASSLVGTSGGFAYNEQFF.